The TCR beta chain described here comes from a study of tumor-infiltrating lymphocytes in primary liver carcinoma (dated 2017 in TCRdb). Broadly, across the study: Surgical resection was performed in China between November 2015 and early 2016 on about 5 patients with histopathologically diagnosed primary liver carcinoma. Each sample produced about 3.5 to 7.13 million productive TCRbeta reads, and read depth showed no significant difference between tissue types. Reproducibility between technical replicate repertoires was high, with correlation coefficients above 0.95 and mean shared-clone rates roughly 0.87. The study combined TCRbeta repertoire sequencing, expression microarrays and whole-exome sequencing across five regions of each liver tumor, with adjacent normal tissue and blood. Hepatocellular carcinoma (four) or combined HCC and intrahepatic cholangiocarcinoma (one) was present in the five patients, who were three men and two women aged 30 to 69 years. The tumors of the five patients were staged as T1-T3 N0M0, with maximum diameters ranging from about 4 to 11 cm. A total of 35 or so specimens from 5 patients went through TCRbeta repertoire sequencing, namely 25 tumor regions, 5 adjacent noncancerous liver tissues and 5 peripheral blood samples.

Blood RNA was extracted from unsorted whole blood with TRIzol reagent; germline DNA came from the DNeasy Blood & Tissue kit. At the time of sampling, the patients were treatment-naive and had chronic HBV infection. Before surgery, approximately 3.8 milliliters of peripheral blood were drawn into K2EDTA tubes. What the authors observed across the whole study: Because the samples were bulk and unsorted, CD4+ and CD8+ T cell repertoires could not be compared. Repertoire overlap was higher between tumor regions (mean roughly 35%) than tumor-adjacent (approximately 17%) or tumor-blood (about 14%) pairs, consistent with antigen-driven expansion. The top 250 clones accounted for a significantly greater share of the repertoire in tumors than in blood (p = 0.039). The study included only five patients, and the authors note findings should be validated in a larger study. Because only the TCR beta chain was sequenced and unpaired alpha chains were not captured, true repertoire diversity is likely underestimated.

From the germline V gene (reference sequence), CDR1 is SGHNT and CDR2 is YYREEE. The CDR3 sequence holds 14 residues, the cysteine and phenylalanine included. Only CDR3 DNA remains: 42 bases, in frame from the first base. The germline V end is reduced by 2 bases and the J end by 7 bases; junction bases left unmatched: 6. This clonotype was observed a few times. Which antigen it targets is not known. Base qualities were left out, and no much larger clone turns up one base away. A constant-region primer and ProtoScript II reverse transcriptase were used to reverse-transcribe TCRbeta-specific cDNA from roughly 0.55 ug total RNA. TCRbeta libraries were built with three nested multiplex PCR rounds, a slightly modified ARM-PCR procedure. Multiplex TRBV1-TRBV30 forward primers and a Cbeta reverse primer were used in the first two PCR rounds, each of which was run for approximately 10 cycles. Sample barcodes and Illumina adapters were added in a final 25-cycle PCR using Deep VentR polymerase. Before sequencing, amplicons of 200-500 bp were gel-purified using a QIAquick gel extraction kit. TCRbeta amplicons were sequenced on an Illumina HiSeq 2500 with 250-bp paired-end reads. The study's processing was this. To recover full CDR3 sequences, reads were quality-trimmed using Trimmomatic v0.33 and paired reads were then merged using FLASH v1.2.11. V, D and J germline segments were assigned to the rearranged TCRbeta sequences by MiGEC v1.2.1b. Clonotype statistics and Shannon-Wiener diversity indices were calculated with VDJtools v1.0.0. To cut down on sampling bias, every analysis after diversity analysis relied on just the 250 most abundant clonotypes from each sample. TCRdb redid the processing of the public reads, applying fastp at Q25 and MiXCR, and retained in-frame beta chains. Merged by CDR3 protein, the rows form single entries marked with the most common genes and DNA. TCRdb, not the authors, supplied the V and J calls. The sample table shows 300,000 to 400,000 distinct CDR3 sequences, and less than 70% are seen once. Clones ranked in the top ten supply about 6.5% of the sample.

Sequencing used peripheral blood. The V and J genes are TRBV5-4 and TRBJ2-1; a stretch of 7 junction bases matches TRBD2. The receptor was isolated from a man aged 35 to 55 with primary liver carcinoma and hepatitis B virus infection. The CDR3 corresponds to CASSLAGPANEQFF. The bases read TGTGCCAGCAGCTTAGCGGGACCGGCAAATGAGCAGTTCTTC.